This TCR beta chain was observed in a study of cytomegalovirus exposure and HLA in healthy donors. Study observations and caveats: Researchers reportedly found TCR beta sequences accurately predicted most subjects' HLA-A and HLA-B alleles. In a later analysis, the majority of CMV-associated beta chains seemingly showed HLA restriction.

PCR was performed using 60 Vbeta and 13 Jbeta primers. Generated by immunoSEQ multiplex PCR, the TCRdb table keeps only in-frame clones and is missing some. Its clone listing holds some 180,000 clones. V was pared by 5 bases and J by 2 bases, with 9 bases of the junction left unmatched. Germline V CDR1 and CDR2: MDHEN, SYDVKM. This CDR3 is built from 15 residues. About this clone: The antigen remains unidentified.

The sequence was obtained from a man in his thirties or forties in good health and CMV-seronegative. The gene calls are TRBV28 and TRBJ2-7; 7 nucleotides agree with TRBD2. The specimen was PBMCs. CDR3 protein: CASSPGASGPYEQYF. Written as DNA, the CDR3 is TGTGCCAGCAGTCCCGGCGCTAGCGGCCCCTACGAGCAGTACTTC.